The clone carrying this T cell receptor (beta chain) was found a few times. The antigen remains undetermined. The data are from a study of OX40 agonist ivuxolimab in advanced cancers. Study-level background: At 0.01 to 10 mg/kg, ivuxolimab was administered intravenously to patients every 2 weeks. Overall study findings and caveats: More expanded clones were seen, on average, in CD8+ T cells than in CD4+.

At baseline, cycle 4 day 1, and cycle 7 day 1, blood was sampled. TCRdb's table, derived via immunoSEQ multiplex PCR, lists solely in-frame clones and lacks some. The data show about 120,000 clones, with 75% to 90% seen just once and around 0.53% held by the top ten. The clonotype was recovered from an adult with an advanced solid tumor such as melanoma, head and neck, liver or kidney cancer. The sample in question was CD4+ or CD8+ T cells sorted from blood, obtained in a trial of the OX40 agonist ivuxolimab.

CDR3 residues: CASSLAFTTEAFF. The CDR3 region has the DNA TGCGCCAGCAGCTTAGCCTTTACCACTGAAGCTTTCTTT. The chain uses TRBV5-1 and TRBJ1-1; D unclear. The ends were cut back, 2 bases at V and 4 bases at J, with 9 bases in the middle. CDR1 SGHRS and CDR2 YFSETQ come from the germline V gene. The CDR3 length is 13 residues.